This paragraph reports one TCR beta chain. Assay: immunoSEQ multiplex PCR; the TCRdb copy retains only in-frame clones and omits some. This repertoire shows around 370,000 clones, 87% found once; its top ten account for more than 5%. The record originates from a study of blood T cell repertoires in COVID-19. Study background: PBMCs, B-cell-depleted T cells, or T cells were the source of the cDNA or gDNA that made up the material.

Trimming left V 6 bases short and J 1 base short, with 18 bases between. The germline CDR1 and CDR2 sequences are MDHEN and SYDVKM. This CDR3 region has 16 residues. Specimen: peripheral blood. The TCR was taken from a woman in her 50s with COVID-19, enrolled during active disease. V is TRBV28 and J is TRBJ1-1; tentative D call: TRBD1 (5 bases). CDR3 residues: CASSQSPRGRNTEAFF. The CDR3 nucleotides are TGTGCCAGCAGCCAATCACCTAGGGGCAGGAACACTGAAGCTTTCTTT.